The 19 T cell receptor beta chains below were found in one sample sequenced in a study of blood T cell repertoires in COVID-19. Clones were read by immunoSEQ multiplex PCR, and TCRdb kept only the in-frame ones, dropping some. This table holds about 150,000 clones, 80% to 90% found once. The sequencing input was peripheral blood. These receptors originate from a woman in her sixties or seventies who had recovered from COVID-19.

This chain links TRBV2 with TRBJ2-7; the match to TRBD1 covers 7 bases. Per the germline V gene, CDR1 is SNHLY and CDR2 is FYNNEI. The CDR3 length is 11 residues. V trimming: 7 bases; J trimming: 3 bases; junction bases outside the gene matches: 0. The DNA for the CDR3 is TGTGCCAGCACAGGGGGCTACGAGCAGTACTTC. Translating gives CASTGGYEQYF.

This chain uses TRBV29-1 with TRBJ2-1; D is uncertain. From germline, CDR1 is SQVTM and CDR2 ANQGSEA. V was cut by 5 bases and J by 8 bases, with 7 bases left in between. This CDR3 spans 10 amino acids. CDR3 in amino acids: CSVQFYEQFF. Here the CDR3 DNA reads TGCAGCGTTCAGTTCTATGAGCAGTTCTTC.

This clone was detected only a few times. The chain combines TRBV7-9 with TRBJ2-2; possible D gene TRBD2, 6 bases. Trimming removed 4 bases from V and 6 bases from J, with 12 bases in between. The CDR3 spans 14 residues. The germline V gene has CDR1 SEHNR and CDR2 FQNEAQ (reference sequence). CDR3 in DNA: TGTGCCAGCAGCTCCGGTTGGGGGGCCGGGGAGCTGTTTTTT. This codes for CASSSGWGAGELFF.

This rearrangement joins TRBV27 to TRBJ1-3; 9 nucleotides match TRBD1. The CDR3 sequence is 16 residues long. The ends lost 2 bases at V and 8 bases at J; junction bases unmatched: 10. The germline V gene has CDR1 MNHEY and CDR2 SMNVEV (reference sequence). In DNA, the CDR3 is TGTGCCAGCAGTTTAGGGACAGGGCGACGAGGGGACACCATATATTTT. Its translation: CASSLGTGRRGDTIYF.

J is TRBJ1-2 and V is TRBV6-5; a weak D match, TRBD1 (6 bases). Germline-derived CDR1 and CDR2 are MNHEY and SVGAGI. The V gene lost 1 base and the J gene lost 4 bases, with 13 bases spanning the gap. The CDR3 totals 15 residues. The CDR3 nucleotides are TGTGCCAGCAGTTACTTAACCCGGGACACCTATGGCTACACCTTC. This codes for CASSYLTRDTYGYTF.

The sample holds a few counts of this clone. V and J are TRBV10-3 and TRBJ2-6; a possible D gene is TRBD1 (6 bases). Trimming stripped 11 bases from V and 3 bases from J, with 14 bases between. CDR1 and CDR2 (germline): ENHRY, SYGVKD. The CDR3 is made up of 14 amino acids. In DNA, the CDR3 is TGTGCCGCACGAAGGGGGTTTGGGGCCAACGTCCTGACTTTC. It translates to CAARRGFGANVLTF.

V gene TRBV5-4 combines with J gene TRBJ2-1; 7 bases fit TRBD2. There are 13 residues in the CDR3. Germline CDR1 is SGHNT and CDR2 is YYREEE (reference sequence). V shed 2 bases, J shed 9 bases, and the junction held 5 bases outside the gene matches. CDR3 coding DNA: TGTGCCAGCAGCTTTGACCCGGGAGGTGAGCAGTTCTTC. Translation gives CASSFDPGGEQFF.

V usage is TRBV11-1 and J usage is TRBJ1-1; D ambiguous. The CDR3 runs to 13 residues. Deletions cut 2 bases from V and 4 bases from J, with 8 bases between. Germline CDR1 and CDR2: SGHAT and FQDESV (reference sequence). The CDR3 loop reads CASSLSIATEAFF. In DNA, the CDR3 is TGTGCCAGCAGCTTAAGCATAGCCACTGAAGCTTTCTTT.

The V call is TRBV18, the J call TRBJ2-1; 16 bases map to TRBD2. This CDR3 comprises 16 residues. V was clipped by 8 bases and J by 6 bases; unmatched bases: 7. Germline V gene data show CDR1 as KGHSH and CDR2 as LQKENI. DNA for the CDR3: TGTGCCAGCACCGGGGGACTAGCGGGAGGGCTCAATGAGCAGTTCTTC. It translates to CASTGGLAGGLNEQFF. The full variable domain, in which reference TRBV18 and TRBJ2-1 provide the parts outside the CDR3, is NAGVMQNPRHLVRRRGQEARLRCSPMKGHSHVYWYRQLPEEGLKFMVYLQKENIIDESGMPKERFSAEFPKEGPSILRIQQVVRGDSAAYFCASTGGLAGGLNEQFFGPGTRLTVL.

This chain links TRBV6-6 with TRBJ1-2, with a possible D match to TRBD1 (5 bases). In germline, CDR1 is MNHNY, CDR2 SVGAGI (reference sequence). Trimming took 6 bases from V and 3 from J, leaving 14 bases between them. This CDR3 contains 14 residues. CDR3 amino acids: CASSNPGGDYGYTF. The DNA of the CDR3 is TGTGCCAGCAGCAACCCCGGGGGGGACTATGGCTACACCTTC.

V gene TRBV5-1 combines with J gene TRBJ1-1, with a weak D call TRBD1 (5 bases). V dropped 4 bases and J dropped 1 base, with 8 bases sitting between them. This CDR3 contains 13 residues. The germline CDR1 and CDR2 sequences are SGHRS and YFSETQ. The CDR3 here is CASSRGENTEAFF. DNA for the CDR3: TGCGCCAGCAGCCGGGGGGAGAACACTGAAGCTTTCTTT.

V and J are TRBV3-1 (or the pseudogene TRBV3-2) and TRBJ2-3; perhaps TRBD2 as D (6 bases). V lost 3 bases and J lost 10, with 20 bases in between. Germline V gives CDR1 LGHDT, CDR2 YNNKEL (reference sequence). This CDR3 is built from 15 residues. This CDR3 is CASSHGGLPTPPQYF. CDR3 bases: TGTGCCAGCAGCCACGGGGGACTCCCCACTCCCCCGCAGTATTTT.

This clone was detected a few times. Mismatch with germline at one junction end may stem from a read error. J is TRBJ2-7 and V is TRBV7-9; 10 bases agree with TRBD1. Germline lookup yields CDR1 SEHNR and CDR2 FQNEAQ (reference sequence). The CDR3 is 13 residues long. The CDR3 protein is CASSLGQGFHTAF. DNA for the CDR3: TGTGCCAGCAGCTTGGGACAGGGGTTCCACACGGCATTC.

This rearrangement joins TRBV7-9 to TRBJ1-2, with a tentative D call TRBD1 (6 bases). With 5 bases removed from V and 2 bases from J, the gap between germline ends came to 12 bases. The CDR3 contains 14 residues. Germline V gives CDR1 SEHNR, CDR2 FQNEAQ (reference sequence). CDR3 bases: TGTGCCAGCAGCACCCGGACAGAGAACTATGGCTACACCTTC. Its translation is CASSTRTENYGYTF.

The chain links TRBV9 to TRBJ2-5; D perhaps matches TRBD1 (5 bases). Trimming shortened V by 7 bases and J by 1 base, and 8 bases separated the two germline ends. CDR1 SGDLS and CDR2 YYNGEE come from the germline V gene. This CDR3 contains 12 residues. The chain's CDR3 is CASGAAQETQYF. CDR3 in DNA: TGTGCCAGCGGGGCCGCCCAAGAGACCCAGTACTTC.

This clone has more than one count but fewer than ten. CDR3 bases: TGTGCCAGCAGCCCCGGCGGACAGTACGAGCAGTACTTC. Protein product: CASSPGGQYEQYF. The chain couples TRBV3-1 (or the pseudogene TRBV3-2) to TRBJ2-7; tentatively, D is TRBD1 (6 bases). Trimming removed 4 bases at V and 4 bases at J, with 11 bases between. CDR3 length: 13 residues. In germline, CDR1 is LGHDT, CDR2 YNNKEL (reference sequence).

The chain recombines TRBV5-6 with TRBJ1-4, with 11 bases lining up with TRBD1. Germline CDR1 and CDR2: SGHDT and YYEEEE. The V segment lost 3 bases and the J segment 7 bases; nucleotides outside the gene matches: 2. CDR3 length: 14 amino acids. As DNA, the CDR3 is TGTGCCAGCAGCTCGGGACAGGGGGGTGAAAAACTGTTTTTT. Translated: CASSSGQGGEKLFF.

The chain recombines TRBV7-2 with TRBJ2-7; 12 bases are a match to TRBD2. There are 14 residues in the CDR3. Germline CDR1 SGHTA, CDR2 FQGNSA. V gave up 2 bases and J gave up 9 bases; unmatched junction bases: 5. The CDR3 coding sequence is TGTGCCAGCAGCTTATCTAGCGGGAGGGCCGGGCAGTACTTC. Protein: CASSLSSGRAGQYF.

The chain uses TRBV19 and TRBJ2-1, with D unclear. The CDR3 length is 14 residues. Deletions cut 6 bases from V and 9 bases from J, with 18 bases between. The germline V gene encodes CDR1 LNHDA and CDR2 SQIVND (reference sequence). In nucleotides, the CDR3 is TGTGCCAGTAGCCCCTCCCGAGTAGCCGGTGAGCAGTTCTTC. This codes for CASSPSRVAGEQFF.